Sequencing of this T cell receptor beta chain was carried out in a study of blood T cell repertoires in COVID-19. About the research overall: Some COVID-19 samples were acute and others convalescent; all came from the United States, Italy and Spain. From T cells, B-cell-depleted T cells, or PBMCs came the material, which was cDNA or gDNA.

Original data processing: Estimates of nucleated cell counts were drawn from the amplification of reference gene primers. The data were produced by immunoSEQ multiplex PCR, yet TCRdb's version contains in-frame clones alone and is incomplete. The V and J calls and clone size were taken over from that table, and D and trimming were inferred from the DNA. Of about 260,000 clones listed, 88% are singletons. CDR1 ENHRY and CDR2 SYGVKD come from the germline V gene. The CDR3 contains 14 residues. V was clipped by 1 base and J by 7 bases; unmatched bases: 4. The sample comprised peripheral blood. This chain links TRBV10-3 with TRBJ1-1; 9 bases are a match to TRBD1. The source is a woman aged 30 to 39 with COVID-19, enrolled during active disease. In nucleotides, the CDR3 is TGTGCCATCAGTGAGTTACAGGGGGCATTTGAAGCTTTCTTT. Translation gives CAISELQGAFEAFF.